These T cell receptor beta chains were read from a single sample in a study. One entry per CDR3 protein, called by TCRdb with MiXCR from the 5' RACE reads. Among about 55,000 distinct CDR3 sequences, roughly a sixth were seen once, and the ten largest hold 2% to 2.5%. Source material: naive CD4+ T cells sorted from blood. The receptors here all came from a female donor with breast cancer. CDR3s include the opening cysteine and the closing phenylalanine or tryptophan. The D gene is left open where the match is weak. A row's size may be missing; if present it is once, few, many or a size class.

CASSFGGPSTDTQYF,TGCGCCAGCAGCTTTGGAGGGCCTAGCACAGATACGCAGTATTTT,15,.,TRBJ2-3,.,TRBV5-1
CATSDSLASSYNEQFF,TGTGCCACCAGTGATTCATTAGCGTCCTCCTACAATGAGCAGTTCTTC,16,.,TRBJ2-1,.,TRBV24-1
CSASWSGDRDSPLHF,TGCAGTGCTAGCTGGTCTGGGGACAGAGACTCACCCCTCCACTTT,15,once,TRBJ1-6,TRBD1,TRBV20-1
CSVDDRAIEGTQYF,TGCAGCGTTGATGACAGGGCCATCGAAGGTACGCAGTATTTT,14,many,TRBJ2-3,TRBD1,TRBV29-1
CASSRDPSNQPQHF,TGTGCCAGCAGCCGGGACCCGAGCAATCAGCCCCAGCATTTT,14,.,TRBJ1-5,.,TRBV28
CSASLGQGNEAFF,TGCAGTGCTAGCCTGGGACAGGGAAATGAAGCTTTCTTT,13,many,TRBJ1-1,TRBD1,TRBV20-1
CASSRQGTEQFF,TGCGCCAGCAGCCGTCAGGGGACTGAGCAGTTCTTC,12,medium-sized,TRBJ2-1,.,TRBV5-1
CASSPGQVGETQYF,TGTGCCAGCAGTCCGGGACAGGTGGGCGAGACCCAGTACTTC,14,.,TRBJ2-5,TRBD1,TRBV11-3
CASSPWDGSSYGYTF,TGTGCCAGCAGCCCTTGGGACGGCTCCAGCTATGGCTACACCTTC,15,many,TRBJ1-2,.,TRBV7-3
CASTPQGADEAFF,TGTGCCAGCACCCCCCAGGGGGCCGATGAAGCTTTCTTT,13,few,TRBJ1-1,TRBD1,TRBV12-3/TRBV12-4
CASSWVRTDTQYF,TGTGCCAGCAGTTGGGTGCGCACAGATACGCAGTATTTT,13,.,TRBJ2-3,.,TRBV28
CATSDTGGINEQFF,TGTGCCACCAGTGATACGGGAGGTATAAATGAGCAGTTCTTC,14,few,TRBJ2-1,TRBD2,TRBV24-1
CASLPTLRSGNTIYF,TGTGCCAGCCTACCCACCCTCCGCTCTGGAAACACCATATATTTT,15,.,TRBJ1-3,.,TRBV18
CASSPHLNEQFF,TGTGCCAGCAGCCCCCACCTCAATGAGCAGTTCTTC,12,many,TRBJ2-1,.,TRBV9
CSASQGISNQPQHF,TGCAGTGCGTCACAGGGTATTAGCAATCAGCCCCAGCATTTT,14,many,TRBJ1-5,.,TRBV20-1
CASSQTGNTEAFF,TGTGCCAGCAGCCAGACGGGGAACACTGAAGCTTTCTTT,13,.,TRBJ1-1,.,TRBV7-8
CSAPPETLANYGYTF,TGCAGTGCTCCCCCTGAGACACTTGCTAACTATGGCTACACCTTC,15,medium-sized,TRBJ1-2,.,TRBV20-1
CASSVVATGGIQYF,TGTGCCAGCAGCGTAGTGGCCACAGGGGGGATTCAGTACTTC,14,many,TRBJ2-4,TRBD1,TRBV9
CSVAPQIEAFF,TGCAGCGTTGCCCCACAGATTGAAGCTTTCTTT,11,.,TRBJ1-1,.,TRBV29-1
CASGTFETQYF,TGTGCCAGCGGGACGTTTGAGACCCAGTACTTC,11,few,TRBJ2-5,.,TRBV7-2
CSVVSGTGGETQYF,TGCAGCGTTGTATCCGGGACAGGGGGAGAGACCCAGTACTTC,14,few,TRBJ2-5,TRBD1,TRBV29-1
CSASGTGKGEKLFF,TGCAGTGCTAGTGGGACAGGAAAGGGGGAAAAACTGTTTTTT,14,few,TRBJ1-4,TRBD1,TRBV20-1
CSVGRGFLGFETQYF,TGCAGCGTTGGAAGGGGGTTTTTGGGTTTCGAGACCCAGTACTTC,15,few,TRBJ2-5,.,TRBV29-1
CASSLLGPSYEQYF,TGTGCCAGCAGTTTGTTGGGTCCCTCCTACGAGCAGTACTTC,14,few,TRBJ2-7,.,TRBV12-3/TRBV12-4
CASSLAVSSGANVLTF,TGCGCCAGCAGCTTGGCCGTGTCATCTGGGGCCAACGTCCTGACTTTC,16,.,TRBJ2-6,.,TRBV5-1
CASSRGGASGNTIYF,TGTGCCAGCAGCCGGGGGGGGGCCTCTGGAAACACCATATATTTT,15,few,TRBJ1-3,.,TRBV12-3/TRBV12-4
CASSLTWDRNSPLHF,TGCGCCAGCAGCTTGACTTGGGACAGGAATTCACCCCTCCACTTT,15,.,TRBJ1-6,TRBD1,TRBV5-1
CASSSGLADYNEQFF,TGCGCCAGCAGCTCCGGACTAGCGGACTACAATGAGCAGTTCTTC,15,many,TRBJ2-1,TRBD2,TRBV5-1
CASSEMGGDQNIQYF,TGCGCCAGCAGTGAAATGGGGGGGGATCAAAACATTCAGTACTTC,15,many,TRBJ2-4,TRBD2,TRBV10-2
CSAVRRGNTEAFF,TGCAGTGCCGTAAGGAGGGGTAACACTGAAGCTTTCTTT,13,.,TRBJ1-1,.,TRBV20-1
CASSQQAGGFYEQYF,TGCGCCAGCAGCCAACAGGCCGGAGGTTTCTACGAGCAGTACTTC,15,.,TRBJ2-7,.,TRBV4-3